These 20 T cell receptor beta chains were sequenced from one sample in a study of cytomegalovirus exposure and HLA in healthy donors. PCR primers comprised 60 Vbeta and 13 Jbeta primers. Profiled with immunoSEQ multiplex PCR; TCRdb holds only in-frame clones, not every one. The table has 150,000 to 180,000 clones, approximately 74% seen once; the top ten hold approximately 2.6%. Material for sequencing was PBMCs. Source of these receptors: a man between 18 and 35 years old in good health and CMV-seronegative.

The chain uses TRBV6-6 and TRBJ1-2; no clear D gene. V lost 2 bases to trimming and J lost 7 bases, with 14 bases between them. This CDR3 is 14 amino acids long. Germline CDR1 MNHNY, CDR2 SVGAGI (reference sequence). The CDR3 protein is CASSYGRVRSGYTF. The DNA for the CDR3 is TGTGCCAGCAGTTACGGGAGGGTGCGCTCTGGCTACACCTTC.

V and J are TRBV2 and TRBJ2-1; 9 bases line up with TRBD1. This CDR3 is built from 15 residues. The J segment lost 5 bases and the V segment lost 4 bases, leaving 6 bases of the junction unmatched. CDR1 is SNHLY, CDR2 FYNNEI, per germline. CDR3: CASSVDRGTHNEQFF. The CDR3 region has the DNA TGTGCCAGCAGTGTAGACAGGGGGACCCACAATGAGCAGTTCTTC.

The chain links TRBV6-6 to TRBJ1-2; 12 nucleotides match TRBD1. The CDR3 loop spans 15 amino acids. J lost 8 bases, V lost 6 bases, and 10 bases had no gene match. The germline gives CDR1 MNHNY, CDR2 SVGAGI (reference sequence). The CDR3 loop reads CASSLSRDRGLGYTF. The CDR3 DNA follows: TGTGCCAGCAGCCTATCCAGGGACAGGGGGCTAGGCTACACCTTC.

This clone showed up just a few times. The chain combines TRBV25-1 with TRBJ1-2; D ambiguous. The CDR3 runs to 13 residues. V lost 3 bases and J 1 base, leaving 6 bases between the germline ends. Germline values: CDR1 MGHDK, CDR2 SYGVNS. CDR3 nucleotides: TGTGCCAGCAGTGACGAGTTTAACTATGGCTACACCTTC. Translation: CASSDEFNYGYTF.

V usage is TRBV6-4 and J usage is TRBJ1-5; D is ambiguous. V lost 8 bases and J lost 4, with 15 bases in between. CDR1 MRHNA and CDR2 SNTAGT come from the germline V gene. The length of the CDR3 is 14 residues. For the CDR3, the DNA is TGTGCCAGCCCACGAGGCCTACTAAATCAGCCCCAGCATTTT. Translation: CASPRGLLNQPQHF.

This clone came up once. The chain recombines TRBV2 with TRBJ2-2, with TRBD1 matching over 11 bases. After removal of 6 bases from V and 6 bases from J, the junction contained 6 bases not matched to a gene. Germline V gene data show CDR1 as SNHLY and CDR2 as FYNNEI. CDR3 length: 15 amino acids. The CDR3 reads CASRGTGGLAGELFF. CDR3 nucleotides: TGTGCCAGCAGGGGGACAGGGGGGCTCGCCGGGGAGCTGTTTTTT.

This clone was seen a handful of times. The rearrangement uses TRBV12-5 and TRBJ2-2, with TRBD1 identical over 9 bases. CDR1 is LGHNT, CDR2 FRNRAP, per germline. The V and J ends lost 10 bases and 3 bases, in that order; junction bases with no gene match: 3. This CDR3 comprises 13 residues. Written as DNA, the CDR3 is TGTGCTACTGGACAGGGGTACACCGGGGAGCTGTTTTTT. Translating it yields CATGQGYTGELFF.

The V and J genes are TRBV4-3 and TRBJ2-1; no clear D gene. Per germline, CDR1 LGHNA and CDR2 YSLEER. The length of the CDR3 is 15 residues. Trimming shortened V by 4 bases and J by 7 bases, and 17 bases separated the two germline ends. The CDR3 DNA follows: TGCGCCAGCAGCCTCCTTGAAACGGGTGGAAATGAGCAGTTCTTC. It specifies CASSLLETGGNEQFF.

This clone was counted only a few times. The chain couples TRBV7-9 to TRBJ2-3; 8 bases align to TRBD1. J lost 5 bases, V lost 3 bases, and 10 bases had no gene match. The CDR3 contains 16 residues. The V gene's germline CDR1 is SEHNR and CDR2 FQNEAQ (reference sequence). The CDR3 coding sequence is TGTGCCAGCAGCTTCCCCATTGGACAGGGCGGAGATACGCAGTATTTT. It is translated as CASSFPIGQGGDTQYF. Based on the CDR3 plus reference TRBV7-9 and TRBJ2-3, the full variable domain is DTGVSQNPRHKITKRGQNVTFRCDPISEHNRLYWYRQTLGQGPEFLTYFQNEAQLEKSRLLSDRFSAERPKGSFSTLEIQRTEQGDSAMYLCASSFPIGQGGDTQYFGPGTRLTVL.

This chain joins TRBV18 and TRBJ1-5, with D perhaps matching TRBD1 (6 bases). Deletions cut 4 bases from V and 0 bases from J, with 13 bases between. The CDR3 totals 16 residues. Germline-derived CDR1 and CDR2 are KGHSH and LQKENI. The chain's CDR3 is CASSLTGSDSNQPQHF. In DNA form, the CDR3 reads TGTGCCAGCTCACTAACAGGGTCTGATAGCAATCAGCCCCAGCATTTT.

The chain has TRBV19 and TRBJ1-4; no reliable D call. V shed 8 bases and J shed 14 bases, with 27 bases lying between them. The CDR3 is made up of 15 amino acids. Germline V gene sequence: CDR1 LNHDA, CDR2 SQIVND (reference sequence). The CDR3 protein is CASSPSGKGRLELFF. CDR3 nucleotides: TGTGCCAGTTCTCCTTCCGGGAAGGGCCGTCTTGAGCTGTTTTTT.

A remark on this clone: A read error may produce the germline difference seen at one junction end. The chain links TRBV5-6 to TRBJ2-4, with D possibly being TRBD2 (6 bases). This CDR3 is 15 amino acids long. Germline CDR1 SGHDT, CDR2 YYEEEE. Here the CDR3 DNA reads TGTGCCAGCAGCTTAGGGGAACTAGCCAAAAACAGTCAGTACTTC. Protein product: CASSLGELAKNSQYF.

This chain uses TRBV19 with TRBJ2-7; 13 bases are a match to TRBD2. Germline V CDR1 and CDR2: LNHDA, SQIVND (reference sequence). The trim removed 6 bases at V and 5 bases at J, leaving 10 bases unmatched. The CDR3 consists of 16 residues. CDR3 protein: CASSGLAGDPGHEQYF. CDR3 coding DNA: TGTGCCAGTAGCGGACTAGCGGGGGACCCAGGGCACGAGCAGTACTTC.

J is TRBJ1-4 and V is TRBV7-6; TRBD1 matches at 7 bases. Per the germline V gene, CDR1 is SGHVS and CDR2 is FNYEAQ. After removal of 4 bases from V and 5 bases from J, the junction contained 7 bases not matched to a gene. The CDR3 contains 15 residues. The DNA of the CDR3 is TGTGCCAGCAGCTCCAGACAGGGAAGCAATGAAAAACTGTTTTTT. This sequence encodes CASSSRQGSNEKLFF.

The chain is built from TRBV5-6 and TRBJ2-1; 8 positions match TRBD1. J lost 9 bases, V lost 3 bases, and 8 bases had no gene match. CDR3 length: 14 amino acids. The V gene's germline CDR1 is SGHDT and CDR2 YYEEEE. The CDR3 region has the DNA TGTGCCAGCAGCTACGACAGGGGTGGAACTGAGCAGTTCTTC. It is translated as CASSYDRGGTEQFF.

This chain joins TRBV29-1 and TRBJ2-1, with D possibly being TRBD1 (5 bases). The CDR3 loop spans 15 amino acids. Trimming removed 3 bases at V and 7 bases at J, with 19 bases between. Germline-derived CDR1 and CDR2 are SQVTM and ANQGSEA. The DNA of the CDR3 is TGCAGCGTTGAGGGGCCAGGGCCATCCACGAATGAGCAGTTCTTC. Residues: CSVEGPGPSTNEQFF.

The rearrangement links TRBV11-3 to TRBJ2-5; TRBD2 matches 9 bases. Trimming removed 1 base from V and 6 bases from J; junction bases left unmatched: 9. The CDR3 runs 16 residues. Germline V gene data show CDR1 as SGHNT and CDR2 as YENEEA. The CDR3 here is CASSLGAASGVQTQYF. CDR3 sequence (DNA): TGTGCCAGCAGCTTAGGGGCGGCTAGCGGGGTTCAGACCCAGTACTTC.

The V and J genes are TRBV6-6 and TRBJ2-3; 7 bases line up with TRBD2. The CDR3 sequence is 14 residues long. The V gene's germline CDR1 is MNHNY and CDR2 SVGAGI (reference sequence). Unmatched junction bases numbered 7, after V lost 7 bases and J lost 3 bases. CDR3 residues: CASTSGAGTDTQYF. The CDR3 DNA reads TGTGCCAGCACTAGCGGCGCCGGGACAGATACGCAGTATTTT.

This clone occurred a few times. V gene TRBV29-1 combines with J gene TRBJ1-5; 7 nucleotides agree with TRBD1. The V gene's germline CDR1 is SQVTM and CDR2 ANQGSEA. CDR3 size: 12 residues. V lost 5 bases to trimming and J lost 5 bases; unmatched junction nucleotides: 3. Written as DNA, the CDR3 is TGCAGCGTTCTTACAGGGGATCAGCCCCAGCATTTT. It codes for CSVLTGDQPQHF.

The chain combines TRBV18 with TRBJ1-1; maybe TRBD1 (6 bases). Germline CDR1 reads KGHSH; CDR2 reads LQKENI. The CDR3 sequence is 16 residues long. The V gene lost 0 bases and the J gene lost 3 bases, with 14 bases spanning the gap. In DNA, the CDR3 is TGTGCCAGCTCACCACCTTATGGACAGTCGGACACTGAAGCTTTCTTT. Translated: CASSPPYGQSDTEAFF.